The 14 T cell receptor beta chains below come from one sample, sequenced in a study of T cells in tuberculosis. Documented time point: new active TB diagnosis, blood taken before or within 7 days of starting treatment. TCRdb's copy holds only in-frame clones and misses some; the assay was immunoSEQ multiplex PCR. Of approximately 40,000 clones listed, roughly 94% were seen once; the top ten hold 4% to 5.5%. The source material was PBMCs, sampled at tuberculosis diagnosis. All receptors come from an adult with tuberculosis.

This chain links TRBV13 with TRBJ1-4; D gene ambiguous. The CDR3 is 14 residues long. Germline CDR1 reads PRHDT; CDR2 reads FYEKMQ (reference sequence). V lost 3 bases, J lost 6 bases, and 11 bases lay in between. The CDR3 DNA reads TGTGCCAGCAGCTTCAGTCTTGGTTATGAAAAACTGTTTTTT. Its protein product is CASSFSLGYEKLFF.

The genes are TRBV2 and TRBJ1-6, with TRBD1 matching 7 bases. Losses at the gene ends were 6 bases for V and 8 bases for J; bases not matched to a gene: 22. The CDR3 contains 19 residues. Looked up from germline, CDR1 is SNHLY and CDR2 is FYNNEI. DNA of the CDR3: TGTGCCAGCAGGGGAAGACAGGGCCGCCCGACTCTAGTGGATTCACCCCTCCACTTT. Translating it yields CASRGRQGRPTLVDSPLHF.

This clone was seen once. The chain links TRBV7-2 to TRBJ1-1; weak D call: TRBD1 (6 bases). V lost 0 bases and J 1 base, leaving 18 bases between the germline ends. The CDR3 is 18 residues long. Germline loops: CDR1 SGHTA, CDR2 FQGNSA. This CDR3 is CASSLALTGKRRNTEAFF. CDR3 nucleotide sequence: TGTGCCAGCAGCTTAGCGTTGACAGGAAAACGACGGAACACTGAAGCTTTCTTT.

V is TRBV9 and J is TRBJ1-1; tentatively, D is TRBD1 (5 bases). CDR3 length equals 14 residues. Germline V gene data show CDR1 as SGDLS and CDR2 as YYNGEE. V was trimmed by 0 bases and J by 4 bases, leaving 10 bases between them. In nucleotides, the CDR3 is TGTGCCAGCAGCGTAGCAAAAGGGGTCACTGAAGCTTTCTTT. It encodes CASSVAKGVTEAFF.

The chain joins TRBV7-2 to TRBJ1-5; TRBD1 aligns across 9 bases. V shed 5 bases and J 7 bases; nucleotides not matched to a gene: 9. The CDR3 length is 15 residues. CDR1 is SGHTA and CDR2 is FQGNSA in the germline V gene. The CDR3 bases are TGTGCCAGCAGCCGCACAGGGGGCAGAGGCCAGCCCCAGCATTTT. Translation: CASSRTGGRGQPQHF.

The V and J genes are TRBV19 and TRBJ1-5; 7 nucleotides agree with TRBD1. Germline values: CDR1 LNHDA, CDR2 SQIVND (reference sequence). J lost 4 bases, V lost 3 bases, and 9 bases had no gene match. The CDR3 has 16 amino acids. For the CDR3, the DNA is TGTGCCAGTAGTATCCGGGACAGTTCGGTAAATCAGCCCCAGCATTTT. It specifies CASSIRDSSVNQPQHF.

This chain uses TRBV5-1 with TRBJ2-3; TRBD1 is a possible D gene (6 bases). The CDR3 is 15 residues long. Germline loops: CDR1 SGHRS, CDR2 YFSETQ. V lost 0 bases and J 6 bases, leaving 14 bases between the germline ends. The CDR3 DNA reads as TGCGCCAGCAGCTTGGGGGACACGGCCCCGGATACGCAGTATTTT. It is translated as CASSLGDTAPDTQYF.

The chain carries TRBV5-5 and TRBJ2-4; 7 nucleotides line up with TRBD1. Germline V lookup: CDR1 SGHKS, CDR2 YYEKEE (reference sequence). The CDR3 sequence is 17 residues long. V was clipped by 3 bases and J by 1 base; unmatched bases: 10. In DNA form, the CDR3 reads TGTGCCAGCAGCTCACGACAGGGTGTTCAGGCCAAAAACATTCAGTACTTC. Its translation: CASSSRQGVQAKNIQYF.

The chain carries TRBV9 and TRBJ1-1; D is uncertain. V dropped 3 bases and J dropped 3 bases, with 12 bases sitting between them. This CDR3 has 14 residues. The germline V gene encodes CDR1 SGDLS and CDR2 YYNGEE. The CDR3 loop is CASSGPGFYTEAFF. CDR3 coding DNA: TGTGCCAGCAGCGGACCCGGGTTCTACACTGAAGCTTTCTTT.

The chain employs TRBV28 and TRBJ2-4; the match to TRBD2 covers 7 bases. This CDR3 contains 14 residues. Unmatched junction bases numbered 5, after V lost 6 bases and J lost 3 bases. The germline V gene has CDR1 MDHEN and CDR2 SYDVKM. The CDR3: CASSPGGIKNIQYF. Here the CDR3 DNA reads TGTGCCAGCAGCCCCGGGGGGATCAAAAACATTCAGTACTTC.

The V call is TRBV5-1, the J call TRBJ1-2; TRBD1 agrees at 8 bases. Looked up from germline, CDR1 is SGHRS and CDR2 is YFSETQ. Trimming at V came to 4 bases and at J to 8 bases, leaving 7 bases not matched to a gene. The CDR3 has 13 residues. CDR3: CASSMSPGGGYTF. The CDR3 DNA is TGCGCCAGCAGCATGTCGCCAGGGGGCGGCTACACCTTC.

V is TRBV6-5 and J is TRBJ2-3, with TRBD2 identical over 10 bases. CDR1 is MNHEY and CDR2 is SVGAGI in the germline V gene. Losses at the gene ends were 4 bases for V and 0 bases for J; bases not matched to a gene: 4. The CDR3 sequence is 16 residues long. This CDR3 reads CASSFSGGTSTDTQYF. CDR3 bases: TGTGCCAGCAGTTTTAGCGGGGGGACTAGCACAGATACGCAGTATTTT.

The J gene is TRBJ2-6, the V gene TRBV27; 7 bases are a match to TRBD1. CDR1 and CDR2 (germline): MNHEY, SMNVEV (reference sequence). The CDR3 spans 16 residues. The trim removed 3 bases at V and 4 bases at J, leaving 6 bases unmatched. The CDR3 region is CASSFEGAEGANVLTF. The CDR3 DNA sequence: TGTGCCAGCAGTTTTGAGGGGGCGGAGGGGGCCAACGTCCTGACTTTC.

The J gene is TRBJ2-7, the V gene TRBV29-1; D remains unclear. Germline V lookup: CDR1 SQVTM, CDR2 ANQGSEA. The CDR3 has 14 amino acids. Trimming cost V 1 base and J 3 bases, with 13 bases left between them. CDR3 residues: CSVEVNGADYEQYF. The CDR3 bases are TGCAGCGTTGAAGTCAACGGAGCAGACTACGAGCAGTACTTC.